This T cell receptor (beta chain) was recorded in a study of T cell repertoires in cytomegalovirus infection (dated by TCRdb to the late 2010s). With regard to the full study: The HLA type of each donor mattered for the analysis, because public TCR beta signatures pointed to carriage of CMV infection along with the matching HLA type.

The paper's findings and limits, for the study overall: The ex vivo response was dominated by HLA-C-restricted CMV-specific TCR beta clonotypes, which also provided the single most frequent clonotype in two of eight donors. In both this cohort and an independent cohort of 300 to 450 donors, the cumulative frequency of public TCR beta family members distinguished carriers of CMV infection plus the relevant HLA type.

The data were produced on an Illumina HiSeq 1500. In-frame beta chains were kept once TCRdb had trimmed the public reads at Q25 with fastp and called clones with MiXCR. Rows with one shared CDR3 protein collapse into an entry with the most common genes and DNA. Across this sample there are approximately 500,000 distinct CDR3 sequences, with more than 15% seen only once. The leading ten clones occupy about 24% of the sample. The CDR3 measures 14 amino acids from cysteine to phenylalanine. The kept DNA is CDR3 alone, 42 bases in frame from the first base. V loses 5 bases at its end and J loses 7 bases; junction bases beyond the gene matches: 8. There are many counts of this clonotype. Its antigen is currently not known. The record has no base qualities; no much larger clone is one base away.

Sample: CD8+ T cells from PBMCs. This TCR derives from a human donor in good health (CMV status not recorded). Some clones in this sample may be carry-over from other donors' samples. The chain joins TRBV12-3 or TRBV12-4 to TRBJ1-2; 9 central nucleotides agree with TRBD1. The DNA is TGTGCCAGCAGTGGGCCGGGACAGGGAAGTGGCTACACCTTC. It is translated as CASSGPGQGSGYTF.